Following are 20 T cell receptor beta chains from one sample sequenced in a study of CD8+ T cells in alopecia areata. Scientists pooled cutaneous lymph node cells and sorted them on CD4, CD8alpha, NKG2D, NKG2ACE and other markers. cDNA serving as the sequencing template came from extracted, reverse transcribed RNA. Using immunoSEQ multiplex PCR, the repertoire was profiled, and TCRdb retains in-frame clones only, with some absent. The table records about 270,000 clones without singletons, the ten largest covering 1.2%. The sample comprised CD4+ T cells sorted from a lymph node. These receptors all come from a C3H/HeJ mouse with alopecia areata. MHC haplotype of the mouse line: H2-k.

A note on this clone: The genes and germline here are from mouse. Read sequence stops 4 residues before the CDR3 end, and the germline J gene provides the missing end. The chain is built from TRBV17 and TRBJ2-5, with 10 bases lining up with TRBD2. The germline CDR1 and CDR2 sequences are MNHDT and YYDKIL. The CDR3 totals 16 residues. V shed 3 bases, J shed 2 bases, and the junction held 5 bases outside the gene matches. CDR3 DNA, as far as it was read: TGTGCTAGCAGTAGTCTGGGGGGGCGCGTCCAAGAC. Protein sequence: CASSSLGGRVQD. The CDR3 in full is CASSSLGGRVQDTQYF.

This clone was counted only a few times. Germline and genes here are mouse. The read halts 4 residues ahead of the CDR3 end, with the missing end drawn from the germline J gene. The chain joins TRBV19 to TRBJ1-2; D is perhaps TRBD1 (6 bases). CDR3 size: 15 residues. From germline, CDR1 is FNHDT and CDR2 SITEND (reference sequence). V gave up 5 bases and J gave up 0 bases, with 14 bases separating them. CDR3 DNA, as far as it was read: TGTGCCAGCAGACCAACCGGGACATCAAACTCC. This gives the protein CASRPTGTSNS. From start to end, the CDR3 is CASRPTGTSNSDYTF.

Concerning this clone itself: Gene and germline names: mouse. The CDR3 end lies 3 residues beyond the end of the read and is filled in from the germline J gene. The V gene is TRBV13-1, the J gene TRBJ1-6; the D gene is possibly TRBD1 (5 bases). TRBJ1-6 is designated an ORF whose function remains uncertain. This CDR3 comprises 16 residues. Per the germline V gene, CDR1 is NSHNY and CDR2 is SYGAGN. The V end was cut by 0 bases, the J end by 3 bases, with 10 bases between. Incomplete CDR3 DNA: TGTGCCAGCAGTGATGCTGGGGGAATCTATAATTCGCCC. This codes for CASSDAGGIYNSP. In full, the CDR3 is CASSDAGGIYNSPLYF.

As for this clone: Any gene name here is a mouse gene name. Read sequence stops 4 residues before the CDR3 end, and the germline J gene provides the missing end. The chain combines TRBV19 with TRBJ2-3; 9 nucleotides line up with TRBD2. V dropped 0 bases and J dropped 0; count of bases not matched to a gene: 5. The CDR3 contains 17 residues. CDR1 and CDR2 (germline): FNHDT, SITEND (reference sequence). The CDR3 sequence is CASSIVRTGVSAETLYF. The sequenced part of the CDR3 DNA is TGTGCCAGCAGTATAGTCCGGACTGGGGTTAGTGCAGAA.

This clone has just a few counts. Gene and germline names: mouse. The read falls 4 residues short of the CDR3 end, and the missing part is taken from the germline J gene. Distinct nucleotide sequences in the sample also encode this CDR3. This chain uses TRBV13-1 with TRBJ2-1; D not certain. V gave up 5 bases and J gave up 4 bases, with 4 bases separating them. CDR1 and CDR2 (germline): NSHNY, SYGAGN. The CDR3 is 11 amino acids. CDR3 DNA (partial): TGTGCCAGCAGGCAGTATGCT. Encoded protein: CASRQYA. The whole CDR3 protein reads CASRQYAEQFF.

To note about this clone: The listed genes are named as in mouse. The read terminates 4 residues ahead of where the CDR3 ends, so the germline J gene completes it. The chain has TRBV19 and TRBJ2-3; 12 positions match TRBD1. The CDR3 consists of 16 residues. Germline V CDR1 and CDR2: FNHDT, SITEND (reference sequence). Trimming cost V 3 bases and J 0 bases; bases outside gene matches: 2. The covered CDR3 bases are TGTGCCAGCAGTAGGGGACAGGGGGCTAGTGCAGAA. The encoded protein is CASSRGQGASAE. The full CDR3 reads CASSRGQGASAETLYF.

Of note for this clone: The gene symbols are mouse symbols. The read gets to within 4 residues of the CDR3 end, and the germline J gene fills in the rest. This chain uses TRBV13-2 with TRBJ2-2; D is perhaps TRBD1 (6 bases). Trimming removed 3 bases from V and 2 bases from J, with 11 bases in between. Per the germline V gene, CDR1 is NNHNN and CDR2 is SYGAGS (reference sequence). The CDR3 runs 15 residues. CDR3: CASGGDNRNTGQLYF. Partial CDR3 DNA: TGTGCCAGCGGTGGGGACAATCGTAACACCGGG.

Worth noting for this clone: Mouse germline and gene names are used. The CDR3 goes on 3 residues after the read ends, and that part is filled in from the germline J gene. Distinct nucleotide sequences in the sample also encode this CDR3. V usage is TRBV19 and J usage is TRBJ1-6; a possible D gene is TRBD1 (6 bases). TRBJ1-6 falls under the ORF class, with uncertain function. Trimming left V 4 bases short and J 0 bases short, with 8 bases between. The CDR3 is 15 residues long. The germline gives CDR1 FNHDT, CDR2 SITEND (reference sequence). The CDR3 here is CASSRTASYNSPLYF. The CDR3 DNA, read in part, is TGTGCCAGCAGTCGGACAGCTTCCTATAATTCGCCC.

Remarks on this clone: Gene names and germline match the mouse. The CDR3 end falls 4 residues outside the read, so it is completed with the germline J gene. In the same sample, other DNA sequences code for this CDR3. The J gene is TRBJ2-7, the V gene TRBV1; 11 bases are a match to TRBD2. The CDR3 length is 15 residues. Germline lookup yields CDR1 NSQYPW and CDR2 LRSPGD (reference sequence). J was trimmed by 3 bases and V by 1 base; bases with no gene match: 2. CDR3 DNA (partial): TGCACCTGCAGTGCAGGTGGACTGGGGGGCTAT. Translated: CTCSAGGLGGY. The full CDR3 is CTCSAGGLGGYEQYF.

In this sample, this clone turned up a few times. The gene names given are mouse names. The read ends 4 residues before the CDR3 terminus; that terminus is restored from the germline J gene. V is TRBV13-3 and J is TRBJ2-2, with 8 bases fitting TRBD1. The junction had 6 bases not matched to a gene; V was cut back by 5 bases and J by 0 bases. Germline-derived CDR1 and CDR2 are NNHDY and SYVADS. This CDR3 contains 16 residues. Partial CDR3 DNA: TGTGCCAGCAGCTTCGGGACAGGTGCAAACACCGGG. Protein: CASSFGTGANTG. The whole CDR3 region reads CASSFGTGANTGQLYF.

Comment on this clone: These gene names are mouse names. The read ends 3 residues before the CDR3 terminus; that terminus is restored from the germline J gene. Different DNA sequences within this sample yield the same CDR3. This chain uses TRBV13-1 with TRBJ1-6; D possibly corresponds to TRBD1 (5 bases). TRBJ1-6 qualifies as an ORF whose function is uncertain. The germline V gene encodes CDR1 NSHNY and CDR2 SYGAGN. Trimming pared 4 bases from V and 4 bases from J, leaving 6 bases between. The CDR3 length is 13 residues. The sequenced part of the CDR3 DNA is TGTGCCAGCAGTCAGGGTTATAATTCGCCC. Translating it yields CASSQGYNSP. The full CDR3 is CASSQGYNSPLYF.

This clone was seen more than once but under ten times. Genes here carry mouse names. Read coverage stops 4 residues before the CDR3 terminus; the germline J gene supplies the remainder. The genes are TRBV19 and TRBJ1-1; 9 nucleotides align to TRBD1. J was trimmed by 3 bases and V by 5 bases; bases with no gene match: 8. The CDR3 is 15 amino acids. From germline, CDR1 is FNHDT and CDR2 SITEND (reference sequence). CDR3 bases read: TGTGCCAGCAGCCGAACTGGACAGGGGTACACA. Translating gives CASSRTGQGYT. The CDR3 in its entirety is CASSRTGQGYTEVFF.

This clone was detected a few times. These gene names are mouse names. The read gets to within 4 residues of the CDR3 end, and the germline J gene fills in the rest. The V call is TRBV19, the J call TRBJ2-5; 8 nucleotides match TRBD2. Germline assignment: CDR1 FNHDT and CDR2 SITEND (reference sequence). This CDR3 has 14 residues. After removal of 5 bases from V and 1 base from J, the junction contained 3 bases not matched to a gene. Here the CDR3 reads CASRTLGDQDTQYF. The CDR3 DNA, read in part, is TGTGCCAGCAGGACACTGGGGGACCAAGAC.

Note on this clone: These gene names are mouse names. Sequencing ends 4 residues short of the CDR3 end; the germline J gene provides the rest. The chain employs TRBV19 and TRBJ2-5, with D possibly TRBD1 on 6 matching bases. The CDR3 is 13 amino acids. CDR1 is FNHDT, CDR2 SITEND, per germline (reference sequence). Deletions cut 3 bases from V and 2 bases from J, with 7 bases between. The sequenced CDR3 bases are TGTGCCAGCAGTACCAGGGGCCAAGAC. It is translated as CASSTRGQD. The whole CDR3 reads CASSTRGQDTQYF. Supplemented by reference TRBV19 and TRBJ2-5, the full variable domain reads GGIITQTPKFLIGQEGQKLTLKCQQNFNHDTMYWYRQDSGKGLRLIYYSITENDLQKGDLSEGYDASREKKSSFSLTVTSAQKNEMAVFLCASSTRGQDTQYFGPGTRLLVL.

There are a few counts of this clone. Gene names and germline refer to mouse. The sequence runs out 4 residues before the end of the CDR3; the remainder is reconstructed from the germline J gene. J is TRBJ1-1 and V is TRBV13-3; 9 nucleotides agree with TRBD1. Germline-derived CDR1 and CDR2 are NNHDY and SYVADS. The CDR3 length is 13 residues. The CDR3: CASRGQGRTEVFF. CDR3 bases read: TGTGCCAGCAGGGGACAGGGAAGGACA.

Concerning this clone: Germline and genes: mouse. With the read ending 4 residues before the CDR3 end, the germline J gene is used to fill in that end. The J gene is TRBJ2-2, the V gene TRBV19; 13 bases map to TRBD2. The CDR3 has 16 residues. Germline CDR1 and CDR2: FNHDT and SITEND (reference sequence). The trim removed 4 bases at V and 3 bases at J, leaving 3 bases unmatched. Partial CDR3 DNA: TGTGCCAGCAGTCGGACTGGGGGGGCGCACACCGGG. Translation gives CASSRTGGAHTG. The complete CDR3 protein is CASSRTGGAHTGQLYF.

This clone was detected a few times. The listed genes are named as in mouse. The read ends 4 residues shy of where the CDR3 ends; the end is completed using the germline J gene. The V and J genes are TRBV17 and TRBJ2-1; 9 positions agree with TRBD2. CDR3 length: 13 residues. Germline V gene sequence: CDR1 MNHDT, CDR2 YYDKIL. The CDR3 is CASSSWGGSEQFF. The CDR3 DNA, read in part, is TGTGCTAGCAGTAGCTGGGGGGGTTCT.

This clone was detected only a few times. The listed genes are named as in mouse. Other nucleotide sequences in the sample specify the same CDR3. The CDR3 sequence: CASSPGLGYEQYF. CDR3 bases read: TGTGCCAGCAGCCCGGGACTGGGCTAT. V is TRBV5 and J is TRBJ2-7; TRBD2 matches 9 bases. The sequenced fragment ends 4 residues before the CDR3 boundary, so the rest is inferred from the germline J gene. This CDR3 comprises 13 residues. Germline loops: CDR1 LGHNA, CDR2 YNLKQL (reference sequence). V lost 4 bases, J lost 3 bases, and 1 base stayed unmatched.

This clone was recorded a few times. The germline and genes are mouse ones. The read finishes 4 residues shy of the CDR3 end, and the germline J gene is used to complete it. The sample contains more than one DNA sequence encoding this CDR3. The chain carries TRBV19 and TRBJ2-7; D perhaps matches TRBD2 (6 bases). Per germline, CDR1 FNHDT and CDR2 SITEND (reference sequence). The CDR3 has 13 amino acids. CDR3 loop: CASSILGSYEQYF. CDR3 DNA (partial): TGTGCCAGCAGTATCCTGGGGTCGTAT.

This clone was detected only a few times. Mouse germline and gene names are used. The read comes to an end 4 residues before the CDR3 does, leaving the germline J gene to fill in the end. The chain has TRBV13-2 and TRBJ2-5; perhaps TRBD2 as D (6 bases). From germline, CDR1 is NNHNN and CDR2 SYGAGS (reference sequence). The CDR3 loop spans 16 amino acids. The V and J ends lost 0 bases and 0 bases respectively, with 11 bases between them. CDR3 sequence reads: CASGDAYTGNQDTQYF. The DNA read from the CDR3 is TGTGCCAGCGGTGATGCCTATACTGGGAACCAAGAC.